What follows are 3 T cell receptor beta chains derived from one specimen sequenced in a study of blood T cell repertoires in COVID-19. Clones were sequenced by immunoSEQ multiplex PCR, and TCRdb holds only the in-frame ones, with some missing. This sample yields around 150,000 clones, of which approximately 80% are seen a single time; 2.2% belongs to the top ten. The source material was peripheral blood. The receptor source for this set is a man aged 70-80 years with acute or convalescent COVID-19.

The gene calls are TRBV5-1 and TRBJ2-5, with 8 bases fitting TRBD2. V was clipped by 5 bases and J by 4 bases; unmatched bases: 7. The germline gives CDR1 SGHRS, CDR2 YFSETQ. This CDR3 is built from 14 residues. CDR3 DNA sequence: TGCGCCAGCAGGACAGGACTAGCAGGAGAGACCCAGTACTTC. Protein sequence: CASRTGLAGETQYF.

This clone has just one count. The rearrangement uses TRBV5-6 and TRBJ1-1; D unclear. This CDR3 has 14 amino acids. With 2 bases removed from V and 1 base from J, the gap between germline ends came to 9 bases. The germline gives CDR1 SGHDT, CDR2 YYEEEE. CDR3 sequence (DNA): TGTGCCAGCAGCTTAGGAGGGAAGAACACTGAAGCTTTCTTT. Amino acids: CASSLGGKNTEAFF. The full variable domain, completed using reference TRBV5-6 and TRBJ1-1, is DAGVTQSPTHLIKTRGQQVTLRCSPKSGHDTVSWYQQALGQGPQFIFQYYEEEERQRGNFPDRFSGHQFPNYSSELNVNALLLGDSALYLCASSLGGKNTEAFFGQGTRLTVV.

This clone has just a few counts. The CDR3 DNA reads TGTGCCAGCAGTCGACAGGTAATGGACACTGAAGCTTTCTTT. Amino acid sequence: CASSRQVMDTEAFF. The genes are TRBV6-5 and TRBJ1-1; D is perhaps TRBD1 (6 bases). Trimming pared 5 bases from V and 3 bases from J, leaving 13 bases between. This CDR3 contains 14 residues. Germline loops: CDR1 MNHEY, CDR2 SVGAGI.